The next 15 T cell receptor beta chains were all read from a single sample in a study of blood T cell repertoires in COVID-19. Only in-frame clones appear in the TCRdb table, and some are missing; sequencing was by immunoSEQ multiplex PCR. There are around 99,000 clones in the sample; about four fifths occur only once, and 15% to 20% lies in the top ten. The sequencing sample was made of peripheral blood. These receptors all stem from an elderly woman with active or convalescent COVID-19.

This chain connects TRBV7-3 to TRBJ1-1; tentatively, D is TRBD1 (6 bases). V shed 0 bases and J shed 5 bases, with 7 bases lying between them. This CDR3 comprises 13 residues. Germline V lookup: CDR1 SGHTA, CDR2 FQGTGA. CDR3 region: CASSLTGATEAFF. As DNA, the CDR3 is TGTGCCAGCAGCTTAACGGGGGCGACTGAAGCTTTCTTT.

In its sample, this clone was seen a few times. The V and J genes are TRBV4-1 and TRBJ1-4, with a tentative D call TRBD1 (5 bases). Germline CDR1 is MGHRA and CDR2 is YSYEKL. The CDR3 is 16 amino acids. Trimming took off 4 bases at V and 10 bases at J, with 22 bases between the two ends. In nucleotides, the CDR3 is TGCGCCAGCAGCCCATTACAGGCGACGACATCAGTAAAACTGTTTTTT. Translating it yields CASSPLQATTSVKLFF.

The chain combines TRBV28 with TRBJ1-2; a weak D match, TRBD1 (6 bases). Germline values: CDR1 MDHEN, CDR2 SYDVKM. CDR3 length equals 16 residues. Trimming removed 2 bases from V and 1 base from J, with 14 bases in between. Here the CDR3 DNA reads TGTGCCAGCAGTTTAGGGACAATGGCGAATAACTATGGCTACACCTTC. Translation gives CASSLGTMANNYGYTF.

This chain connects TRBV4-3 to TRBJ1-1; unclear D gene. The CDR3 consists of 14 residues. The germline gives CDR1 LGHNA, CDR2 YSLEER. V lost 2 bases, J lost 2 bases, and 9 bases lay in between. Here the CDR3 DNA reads TGCGCCAGCAGCCAACGGGTCGATAACACTGAAGCTTTCTTT. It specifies CASSQRVDNTEAFF.

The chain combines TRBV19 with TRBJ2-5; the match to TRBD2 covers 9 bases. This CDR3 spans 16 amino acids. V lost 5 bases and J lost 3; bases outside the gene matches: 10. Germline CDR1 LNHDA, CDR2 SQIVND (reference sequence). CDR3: CASSPRGRALEETQYF. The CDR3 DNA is TGTGCCAGTAGTCCCCGCGGGAGGGCCTTAGAAGAGACCCAGTACTTC.

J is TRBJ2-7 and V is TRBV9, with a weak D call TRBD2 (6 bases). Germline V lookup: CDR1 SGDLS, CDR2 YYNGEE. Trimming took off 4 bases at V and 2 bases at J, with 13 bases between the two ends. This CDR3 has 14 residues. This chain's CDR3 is CASSPSGSPYEQYF. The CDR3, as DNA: TGTGCCAGCAGCCCCAGCGGGTCGCCCTACGAGCAGTACTTC.

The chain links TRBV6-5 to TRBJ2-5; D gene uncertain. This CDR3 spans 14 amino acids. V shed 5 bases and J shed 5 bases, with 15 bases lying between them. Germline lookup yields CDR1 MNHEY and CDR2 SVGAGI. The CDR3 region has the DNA TGTGCCAGCAGTATCAGTAGGCGGTGGGAGACCCAGTACTTC. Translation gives CASSISRRWETQYF.

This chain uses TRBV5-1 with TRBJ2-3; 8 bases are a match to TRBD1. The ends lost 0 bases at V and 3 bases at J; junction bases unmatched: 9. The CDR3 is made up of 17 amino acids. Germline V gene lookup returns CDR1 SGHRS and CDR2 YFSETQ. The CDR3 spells CASSLAWGRGRTDTQYF. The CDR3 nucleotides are TGCGCCAGCAGCTTGGCCTGGGGCAGGGGGCGAACAGATACGCAGTATTTT.

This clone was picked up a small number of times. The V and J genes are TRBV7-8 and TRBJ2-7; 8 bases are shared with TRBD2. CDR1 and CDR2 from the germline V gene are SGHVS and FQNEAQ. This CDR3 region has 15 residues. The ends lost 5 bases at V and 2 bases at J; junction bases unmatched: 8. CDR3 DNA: TGTGCCAGCAGCCTAACCCCGGGGGGGACCTACGAGCAGTACTTC. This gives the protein CASSLTPGGTYEQYF. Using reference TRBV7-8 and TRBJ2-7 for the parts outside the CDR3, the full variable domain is GAGVSQSPRYKVAKRGQDVALRCDPISGHVSLFWYQQALGQGPEFLTYFQNEAQLDKSGLPSDRFFAERPEGSVSTLKIQRTQQEDSAVYLCASSLTPGGTYEQYFGPGTRLTVT.

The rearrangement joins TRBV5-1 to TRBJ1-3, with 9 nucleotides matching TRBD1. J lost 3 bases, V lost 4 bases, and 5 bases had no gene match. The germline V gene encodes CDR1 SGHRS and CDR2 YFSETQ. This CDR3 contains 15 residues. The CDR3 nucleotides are TGCGCCAGCAGCCCACAGGGGGCAGTTGGAAACACCATATATTTT. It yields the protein CASSPQGAVGNTIYF.

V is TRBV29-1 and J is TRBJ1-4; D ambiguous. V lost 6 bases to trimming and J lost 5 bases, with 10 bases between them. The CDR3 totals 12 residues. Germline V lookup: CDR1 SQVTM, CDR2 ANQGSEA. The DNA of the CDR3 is TGCAGCGTCGCCGAGGTAAATGAAAAACTGTTTTTT. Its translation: CSVAEVNEKLFF.

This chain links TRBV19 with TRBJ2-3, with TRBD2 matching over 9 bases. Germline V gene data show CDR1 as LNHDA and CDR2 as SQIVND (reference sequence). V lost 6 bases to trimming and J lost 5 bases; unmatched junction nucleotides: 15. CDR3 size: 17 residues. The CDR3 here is CASSPIVGGGRGDTQYF. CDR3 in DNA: TGTGCCAGTAGCCCTATCGTGGGTGGCGGGAGGGGAGATACGCAGTATTTT.

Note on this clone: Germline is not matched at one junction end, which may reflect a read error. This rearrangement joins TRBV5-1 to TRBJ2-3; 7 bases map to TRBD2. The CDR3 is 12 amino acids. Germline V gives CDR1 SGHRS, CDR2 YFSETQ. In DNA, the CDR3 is TGTGCCAGCAGCTTGGGAGGGGATACGCAGTATTTT. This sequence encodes CASSLGGDTQYF. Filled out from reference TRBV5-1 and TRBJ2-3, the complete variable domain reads KAGVTQTPRYLIKTRGQQVTLSCSPISGHRSVSWYQQTPGQGLQFLFEYFSETQRNKGNFPGRFSGRQFSNSRSEMNVSTLELGDSALYLCASSLGGDTQYFGPGTRLTVL.

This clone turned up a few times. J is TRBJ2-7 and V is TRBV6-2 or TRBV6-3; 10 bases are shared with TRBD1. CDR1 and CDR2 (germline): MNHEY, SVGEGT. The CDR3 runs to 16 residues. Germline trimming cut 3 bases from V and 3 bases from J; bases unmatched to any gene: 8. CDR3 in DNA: TGTGCCAGCAGTTATCTAGCCGGGACAGGGGTCTACGAGCAGTACTTC. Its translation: CASSYLAGTGVYEQYF.

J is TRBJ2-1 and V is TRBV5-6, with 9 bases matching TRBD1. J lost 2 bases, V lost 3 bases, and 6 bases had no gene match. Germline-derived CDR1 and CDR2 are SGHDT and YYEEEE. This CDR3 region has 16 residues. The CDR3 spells CASSSIQGAAYNEQFF. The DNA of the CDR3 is TGTGCCAGCAGCTCGATACAGGGGGCGGCCTACAATGAGCAGTTCTTC. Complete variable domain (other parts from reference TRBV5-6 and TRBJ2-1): DAGVTQSPTHLIKTRGQQVTLRCSPKSGHDTVSWYQQALGQGPQFIFQYYEEEERQRGNFPDRFSGHQFPNYSSELNVNALLLGDSALYLCASSSIQGAAYNEQFFGPGTRLTVL.